The 15 T cell receptor beta chains presented below share a single source sample, sequenced in a study of T-cell reconstitution after alpha-beta-depleted transplantation in children. Preparation of the TCRbeta library used unique molecular identifiers. One entry per CDR3 protein results from TCRdb running MiXCR on the PCR reads. Found here are about 350,000 distinct CDR3 sequences, under 20% of them singletons; the top ten hold 35% to 50%. The sequenced sample was PBMCs, mostly from graft donor cells, obtained 360 days after TCRalphabeta/CD19-depleted stem cell transplant. The source of these receptors is a male patient between 2 and 10 years old who had a stem cell transplant for acute lymphoblastic leukemia, so the T cells may come from the graft donor.

The chain couples TRBV28 to TRBJ2-2, with a weak D call TRBD2 (5 bases). The CDR3 runs 15 residues. Looked up from germline, CDR1 is MDHEN and CDR2 is SYDVKM. V was shortened by 8 bases and J by 9 bases, with 22 bases between the two germline ends. This CDR3 is CASRPGRILVRELFF. The CDR3 bases are TGTGCCAGCCGACCGGGCCGAATACTAGTCAGGGAGCTGTTTTTT.

This clonotype was seen only a few times. The chain carries TRBV20-1 and TRBJ2-5; unclear D gene. V was shortened by 3 bases and J by 5 bases, with 7 bases between the two germline ends. The germline V gene encodes CDR1 DFQATT and CDR2 SNEGSKA (reference sequence). The CDR3 extends over 11 amino acids. The CDR3 nucleotides are TGCAGTGCTAGGAAAGCGGAGACCCAGTACTTC. It translates to CSARKAETQYF.

This sequence joins TRBV27 and TRBJ2-3; the D is unclear. The CDR3 spans 18 residues. Germline lookup yields CDR1 MNHEY and CDR2 SMNVEV (reference sequence). Trimming took 0 bases from V and 1 from J, leaving 17 bases between them. The CDR3 DNA reads as TGTGCCAGCAGTTTATCCCTTGGGGTAGATCCAGGCACAGATACGCAGTATTTT. Translating gives CASSLSLGVDPGTDTQYF.

The J gene is TRBJ2-3, the V gene TRBV3-1; D might be TRBD1 or TRBD2, each matching 5 bases. The CDR3 consists of 17 residues. With 4 bases removed from V and 6 bases from J, the gap between germline ends came to 23 bases. Germline lookup yields CDR1 LGHDT and CDR2 YNNKEL (reference sequence). The CDR3 DNA follows: TGTGCCAGCAGCCGTTCCCGCACCGGGACCCTAGCCGATACGCAGTATTTT. Protein sequence: CASSRSRTGTLADTQYF.

This clonotype was seen many times. The chain joins TRBV12-3 or TRBV12-4 to TRBJ2-1, with TRBD1 as a possible D gene (5 bases). This CDR3 is built from 15 residues. Trimming removed 6 bases from V and 0 bases from J, with 12 bases in between. Here the CDR3 reads CASSLDMTSYNEQFF. The CDR3 DNA reads as TGTGCCAGCAGCCTGGACATGACCTCCTACAATGAGCAGTTCTTC.

The chain is built from TRBV29-1 and TRBJ1-4; no definite D call. The V end lost 4 bases, the J end lost 6 bases, and 15 bases lay between the germline ends. The CDR3 covers 14 residues. Germline CDR1 SQVTM, CDR2 ANQGSEA. Written as DNA, the CDR3 is TGCAGCGTTGGAGGGTCCCTAGGTGATGAAAAACTGTTTTTT. This translates into CSVGGSLGDEKLFF.

At least ten counts were recorded for this clonotype. The chain couples TRBV10-2 to TRBJ2-5; D might be TRBD1 (6 bases). V lost 8 bases to trimming and J lost 7 bases, with 23 bases between them. This CDR3 region has 15 residues. From germline, CDR1 is WSHSY and CDR2 SAAADI. The CDR3 DNA reads as TGCGCCAGCTCATCTCAGACAGGTTCTATTGGGACCCAGTACTTC. It codes for CASSSQTGSIGTQYF.

The chain couples TRBV20-1 to TRBJ2-5; D possibly matches TRBD1 or TRBD2 (5 bases each). The germline V gene encodes CDR1 DFQATT and CDR2 SNEGSKA (reference sequence). This CDR3 has 15 amino acids. V lost 1 base and J 3 bases, leaving 15 bases between the germline ends. In nucleotides, the CDR3 is TGCAGTGCTAGAGTGTTTGGGGGAGTGGAAGAGACCCAGTACTTC. This translates into CSARVFGGVEETQYF.

This clonotype appeared many times. V and J are TRBV12-3 or TRBV12-4 and TRBJ1-2, with 7 bases matching TRBD1. The V segment lost 5 bases and the J segment 4 bases; nucleotides outside the gene matches: 4. This CDR3 comprises 13 residues. The CDR3 region has the DNA TGTGCCAGCAGTCAAGGACAGGTCTATGGCTACACCTTC. Encoded protein: CASSQGQVYGYTF.

This clonotype was counted only a few times. This chain links TRBV12-3 or TRBV12-4 with TRBJ2-3; D may match TRBD1 or TRBD2 (5 bases each). Between the trimmed V and J ends, which lost 8 bases and 3 bases, there was a span of 12 bases. The CDR3 loop spans 13 amino acids. CDR3 in amino acids: CASFRGATDTQYF. CDR3 nucleotide sequence: TGTGCCAGCTTCCGAGGGGCAACAGATACGCAGTATTTT.

The V and J genes are TRBV7-8 and TRBJ2-3; either TRBD1 or TRBD2 may fit D (7 bases each). Germline-derived CDR1 and CDR2 are SGHVS and FQNEAQ. The CDR3 is made up of 15 amino acids. The ends were cut back, 5 bases at V and 6 bases at J, with 18 bases in the middle. This CDR3 reads CASSPNRGAGDTQYF. CDR3 nucleotide sequence: TGTGCCAGCAGCCCCAACAGGGGAGCGGGGGATACGCAGTATTTT.

This clonotype has more than one count but fewer than ten. V gene TRBV12-5 combines with J gene TRBJ2-7; D is ambiguous. V was cut by 1 base and J by 2 bases, with 6 bases left in between. CDR3 length equals 13 residues. Looked up from germline, CDR1 is LGHNT and CDR2 is FRNRAP. DNA for the CDR3: TGTGCTAGTGGTTTGGGGGCCACCTACGAGCAGTACTTC. This translates into CASGLGATYEQYF.

The rearrangement uses TRBV5-1 and TRBJ2-5; TRBD1 matches 9 bases. Germline values: CDR1 SGHRS, CDR2 YFSETQ. The length of the CDR3 is 15 residues. Unmatched junction bases numbered 7, after V lost 3 bases and J lost 4 bases. The CDR3 sequence is CASSYLSGQGETQYF. The DNA of the CDR3 is TGCGCCAGCAGCTACCTATCGGGACAGGGAGAGACCCAGTACTTC.

CDR3 sequence: CSVTRTGGGEGYTF. In DNA, the CDR3 is TGCAGCGTCACCAGGACAGGGGGCGGAGAGGGCTACACCTTC. The rearrangement uses TRBV29-1 and TRBJ1-2, with 11 bases fitting TRBD1. The CDR3 spans 14 residues. Per germline, CDR1 SQVTM and CDR2 ANQGSEA. The V segment lost 6 bases and the J segment 8 bases; nucleotides outside the gene matches: 11.

The chain links TRBV12-3 or TRBV12-4 to TRBJ1-3; D gene ambiguous. The V end was cut by 3 bases, the J end by 2 bases, with 14 bases between. The CDR3 covers 16 residues. The CDR3 DNA sequence: TGTGCCAGCAGTTTTCAGGTCCTCGGCGCTGGAAACACCATATATTTT. Protein product: CASSFQVLGAGNTIYF.